The 10 T cell receptor beta chains given below trace back to one sample, sequenced in a study of vaccination effects on CD4 cells after COVID-19. Their cognate antigens are unknown. Sequenced by immunoSEQ multiplex PCR; TCRdb stores in-frame clones only, minus some. The table lists approximately 60,000 clones, about 81% of them singletons. When ten to eleven days of culture had elapsed, CD4+ T cells were isolated. Vaccine administered to participants consisted of two doses of either BNT162b2 or mRNA-1273. Sequencing used CD4+ T cells from PBMCs cultured without peptide, obtained after COVID-19 vaccination. Receptors were obtained from a human donor who received a COVID-19 vaccine.

The chain couples TRBV6-6 to TRBJ2-7; 9 bases map to TRBD1. The CDR3 has 14 amino acids. Germline V gene lookup returns CDR1 MNHNY and CDR2 SVGAGI (reference sequence). V shed 6 bases and J 4 bases; nucleotides not matched to a gene: 7. The CDR3 protein is CASRPGQGGYEQYF. The CDR3 DNA reads TGTGCCAGCAGACCGGGACAGGGAGGATACGAGCAGTACTTC.

The gene calls are TRBV9 and TRBJ2-3; 7 bases agree with TRBD1. Looked up from germline, CDR1 is SGDLS and CDR2 is YYNGEE. The CDR3 is made up of 16 amino acids. After removal of 3 bases from V and 0 bases from J, the junction contained 7 bases not matched to a gene. The CDR3 loop reads CASSALQGSSTDTQYF. Here the CDR3 DNA reads TGTGCCAGCAGCGCCCTACAGGGGTCGAGCACAGATACGCAGTATTTT.

This clone was seen once. The chain uses TRBV2 and TRBJ2-5; D is unresolved. The CDR3 has 13 amino acids. CDR1 is SNHLY and CDR2 is FYNNEI in the germline V gene. Trimming removed 8 bases at V and 2 bases at J, with 12 bases between. Written as DNA, the CDR3 is TGTGCCAGCGCCCAGACCTTACAAGAGACCCAGTACTTC. As protein: CASAQTLQETQYF.

This sequence joins TRBV18 and TRBJ1-1; D is unresolved. Germline CDR1 is KGHSH and CDR2 is LQKENI. V lost 3 bases and J 2 bases, leaving 7 bases between the germline ends. The CDR3 loop spans 13 amino acids. The CDR3 DNA follows: TGTGCCAGCTCACCCGGCGGAAACACTGAAGCTTTCTTT. Translated, it gives CASSPGGNTEAFF.

The rearrangement uses TRBV7-2 and TRBJ2-7; D is possibly TRBD2 (7 bases). V lost 5 bases and J 4 bases, leaving 21 bases between the germline ends. The CDR3 contains 16 residues. The V gene's germline CDR1 is SGHTA and CDR2 FQGNSA. The CDR3 DNA reads as TGTGCCAGCAGCCCCGGGGGGCGCCCCCAGACATACGAGCAGTACTTC. Translated: CASSPGGRPQTYEQYF.

On this clone itself: At one end, the junction sequence differs from germline, possibly due to a read error. The genes are TRBV10-3 and TRBJ1-1; the D gene is possibly TRBD1 (5 bases). Germline V CDR1 and CDR2: ENHRY, SYGVKD. This CDR3 has 13 residues. In nucleotides, the CDR3 is TGTGTCATCAGTGACGGGGACGTTACTGAAGCTTTCTTT. Protein sequence: CVISDGDVTEAFF.

The chain joins TRBV27 to TRBJ1-5; weak D call: TRBD1 (5 bases). V was trimmed by 6 bases and J by 2 bases, leaving 17 bases between them. Germline lookup yields CDR1 MNHEY and CDR2 SMNVEV (reference sequence). This CDR3 comprises 16 residues. The CDR3 DNA is TGTGCCAGCAGCTCCGAGATGTGGGGGGGCAATCAGCCCCAGCATTTT. Translated: CASSSEMWGGNQPQHF.

This sequence joins TRBV7-9 and TRBJ2-1; 7 bases agree with TRBD2. The germline CDR1 and CDR2 sequences are SEHNR and FQNEAQ (reference sequence). The CDR3 has 15 residues. Trimming cost V 2 bases and J 6 bases; bases outside gene matches: 7. CDR3 amino acids: CASSLSGGSPNEQFF. DNA for the CDR3: TGTGCCAGCAGCTTAAGTGGCGGGAGCCCCAATGAGCAGTTCTTC. Full variable domain (rest looked up from reference TRBV7-9 and TRBJ2-1): DTGVSQNPRHKITKRGQNVTFRCDPISEHNRLYWYRQTLGQGPEFLTYFQNEAQLEKSRLLSDRFSAERPKGSFSTLEIQRTEQGDSAMYLCASSLSGGSPNEQFFGPGTRLTVL.

This chain links TRBV6-5 with TRBJ1-3; D remains unclear. Trimming cost V 7 bases and J 0 bases, with 13 bases left between them. The CDR3 has 15 residues. CDR1 is MNHEY and CDR2 is SVGAGI in the germline V gene. The CDR3: CASTPAGGSGNTIYF. DNA of the CDR3: TGTGCCAGCACCCCGGCGGGCGGCTCTGGAAACACCATATATTTT.

The CDR3 region is CASSDDRGSNQPQHF. CDR3 nucleotide sequence: TGTGCCAGCAGTGATGACAGGGGGAGCAATCAGCCCCAGCATTTT. The chain carries TRBV6-1 and TRBJ1-5; 9 bases map to TRBD1. The CDR3 runs 15 residues. Germline V lookup: CDR1 MNHNS, CDR2 SASEGT. The ends lost 3 bases at V and 1 base at J; junction bases unmatched: 1.